The next 3 T cell receptor beta chains were all read from a single sample in a study of response to subunit inactivated influenza vaccine. A single record per CDR3 protein comes from TCRdb applying MiXCR to the RT-PCR reads. The repertoire holds hundreds of thousands of distinct CDR3 sequences, less than 20% seen once, with roughly 11% in the top ten. The material was PBMCs from blood, obtained roughly 5 days after vaccination. Every receptor here comes from a man in his fifties or sixties who received an inactivated influenza vaccine.

The genes are TRBV10-2 and TRBJ1-5; D not certain. Germline CDR1 is WSHSY and CDR2 is SAAADI. V shed 7 bases and J shed 4 bases, with 11 bases lying between them. CDR3 size: 13 residues. As DNA, the CDR3 is TGCGCCAGCACTTCTCAGATAAATCAGCCCCAGCATTTT. Amino acids: CASTSQINQPQHF.

J is TRBJ2-7 and V is TRBV6-1; 9 bases line up with TRBD2. The germline V gene has CDR1 MNHNS and CDR2 SASEGT. V trimming: 3 bases; J trimming: 1 base; junction bases outside the gene matches: 4. The CDR3 runs to 15 residues. In DNA, the CDR3 is TGTGCCAGCAGTGACACTAGCGGGCTTTCCTACGAGCAGTACTTC. It specifies CASSDTSGLSYEQYF.

The table lists this clonotype with many counts. The V gene is TRBV14, the J gene TRBJ2-5, with a tentative D call TRBD2 (6 bases). Germline assignment: CDR1 SGHDN and CDR2 FVKESK. The CDR3 runs to 16 residues. V lost 4 bases and J 3 bases, leaving 18 bases between the germline ends. The CDR3 loop reads CASSPGLRTQKETQYF. For the CDR3, the DNA is TGTGCCAGCAGCCCGGGACTCCGGACGCAAAAAGAGACCCAGTACTTC.